The clone carrying this T cell receptor (beta chain) was counted ten times or more. Its antigen is as yet unknown. These data come from a study of CD8 T cells in ankylosing spondylitis. Each CDR3 protein is one row after TCRdb ran MiXCR on the 5' RACE reads. The table records fewer than 550,000 distinct CDR3 sequences, about 5.7% of them present only once. Points from the study as a whole: Blood of patients with ankylosing spondylitis appeared to be characterized by a TCR beta motif of 8 or 9 highly homologous variants.

The sequenced sample consisted of blood, either unsorted or a sorted T cell fraction (not recorded which). This receptor was taken from a male donor with ankylosing spondylitis.

CDR3 sequence: CATRKGWRGLGSYEQYF. DNA of the CDR3: TGTGCCACCCGGAAAGGGTGGCGCGGACTGGGCTCCTACGAGCAGTACTTC. V and J are TRBV7-2 and TRBJ2-7; TRBD2 is a possible D gene (5 bases). Trimming removed 10 bases at V and 0 bases at J, with 25 bases between. The CDR3 is 17 amino acids. CDR1 and CDR2 (germline): SGHTA, FQGNSA.